Each of the 29 T cell receptor beta chains below was sequenced from the same sample in a study of early T cells in non-severe SARS-CoV-2 infection. TCRdb re-called the 5' RACE reads through MiXCR, storing one row per CDR3 protein. Counted here are approximately 66,000 distinct CDR3 sequences, about 11% occurring once; the ten biggest clones make up roughly 1.1%. The material was whole blood, obtained at baseline. The receptor set was obtained from an adult who was a healthcare worker with PCR-confirmed SARS-CoV-2 infection or an uninfected control (not recorded which). The donor label of this sample is uncertain.

Ten or more counts support this clonotype. The gene calls are TRBV6-6 and TRBJ1-5; no clear D gene. The germline V gene encodes CDR1 MNHNY and CDR2 SVGAGI (reference sequence). This CDR3 is built from 9 residues. The CDR3 reads CVDNQPQHF. In nucleotides, the CDR3 is TGTGTCGACAATCAGCCCCAGCATTTT.

V usage is TRBV9 and J usage is TRBJ1-2; maybe TRBD1 (6 bases). V dropped 3 bases and J dropped 2 bases, with 11 bases sitting between them. Germline V CDR1 and CDR2: SGDLS, YYNGEE. The CDR3 has 14 amino acids. Here the CDR3 DNA reads TGTGCCAGCAGCGATGACAGGACGAACTATGGCTACACCTTC. This translates into CASSDDRTNYGYTF.

This clonotype has only a few counts. The gene calls are TRBV24-1 and TRBJ2-2, with TRBD2 matching over 8 bases. V was clipped by 9 bases and J by 6 bases; unmatched bases: 5. The germline V gene encodes CDR1 KGHDR and CDR2 SFDVKD. The CDR3 is 13 amino acids. The CDR3 sequence is CATSGLVAGELFF. In nucleotides, the CDR3 is TGTGCCACCTCGGGACTAGTGGCCGGGGAGCTGTTTTTT.

V usage is TRBV9 and J usage is TRBJ1-3; D unresolved. CDR3 size: 16 residues. The ends were cut back, 2 bases at V and 0 bases at J, with 12 bases in the middle. Germline V gene sequence: CDR1 SGDLS, CDR2 YYNGEE. In nucleotides, the CDR3 is TGTGCCAGCAGCGTTACTCCGGTCTACTCTGGAAACACCATATATTTT. This gives the protein CASSVTPVYSGNTIYF.

As for this clonotype: A much larger clone differs from this one at a single base, so this may be a read error. The rearrangement joins TRBV7-2 to TRBJ1-1; unclear D gene. This CDR3 is built from 13 residues. CDR1 and CDR2 from the germline V gene are SGHTA and FQGNSA. CDR3 DNA sequence: TGTGTCAGCAGCTTCGGTCCTGTGGGGGAAGCTTTCTTT. Its protein product is CVSSFGPVGEAFF.

The chain combines TRBV7-2 with TRBJ2-5; no clear D. The CDR3 spans 14 residues. Trimming removed 1 base from V and 4 bases from J, with 10 bases in between. Germline-derived CDR1 and CDR2 are SGHTA and FQGNSA. As DNA, the CDR3 is TGTGCCAGCAGCTTAGTACGAGCAACAGAGACCCAGTACTTC. As protein: CASSLVRATETQYF.

Only a few counts were recorded for this clonotype. The chain combines TRBV29-1 with TRBJ1-2; D gene unclear. The length of the CDR3 is 11 residues. Trimming stripped 3 bases from V and 3 bases from J, with 5 bases between. Germline CDR1 SQVTM, CDR2 ANQGSEA. The CDR3 DNA sequence: TGCAGCGTTGACCGGGACTATGGCTACACCTTC. This gives the protein CSVDRDYGYTF.

This clonotype showed up many times. The V gene is TRBV20-1, the J gene TRBJ2-1; perhaps TRBD2 as D (6 bases). Between the trimmed V and J ends, which lost 3 bases and 7 bases, there was a span of 16 bases. This CDR3 comprises 14 residues. The germline V gene has CDR1 DFQATT and CDR2 SNEGSKA (reference sequence). The CDR3: CSASPPGLENEQFF. DNA of the CDR3: TGCAGTGCTAGCCCTCCGGGACTGGAAAATGAGCAGTTCTTC.

With respect to this clonotype: Sequence at one end of the junction differs from germline and may be a read error. V is TRBV5-8 and J is TRBJ1-2; D remains ambiguous. The CDR3 contains 8 residues. The germline V gene encodes CDR1 SGHTS and CDR2 YDEGEE. In nucleotides, the CDR3 is TGTGCCAGCAACAAGTATAACTTC. Its translation is CASNKYNF.

This clonotype was seen more than once but under ten times. The chain links TRBV24-1 to TRBJ2-3, with 9 bases aligning to TRBD1. The germline CDR1 and CDR2 sequences are KGHDR and SFDVKD. The V and J ends lost 0 bases and 2 bases, in that order; junction bases with no gene match: 8. CDR3 length: 18 amino acids. The CDR3 region is CATSDLKPGTGITDTQYF. In DNA, the CDR3 is TGTGCCACCAGTGATTTGAAGCCCGGGACAGGGATCACAGATACGCAGTATTTT.

In this sample, this clonotype turned up a few times. The rearrangement joins TRBV18 to TRBJ1-5; no definite D call. This CDR3 region has 16 residues. CDR1 and CDR2 from the germline V gene are KGHSH and LQKENI. Trimming shortened V by 3 bases and J by 3 bases, and 15 bases separated the two germline ends. The CDR3 DNA reads as TGTGCCAGCTCACCCACCAAGGGAAACGCCAATCAGCCCCAGCATTTT. Protein product: CASSPTKGNANQPQHF.

This clonotype has a handful of counts. The CDR3 DNA reads as TGCAGTGCTAGTAGTGCGGGCTATGGCTACACCTTC. The encoded protein is CSASSAGYGYTF. This chain joins TRBV20-1 and TRBJ1-2; D unclear. The CDR3 is 12 residues long. The V gene's germline CDR1 is DFQATT and CDR2 SNEGSKA (reference sequence). Trimming took 3 bases from V and 4 from J, leaving 9 bases between them.

The chain employs TRBV2 and TRBJ2-6; D is possibly TRBD2 (5 bases). Germline CDR1 reads SNHLY; CDR2 reads FYNNEI. The germline V and J ends were trimmed by 4 bases and 0 bases, with 13 bases remaining between them. This CDR3 region has 17 residues. CDR3 sequence reads: CASSGVTRISGANVLTF. CDR3 DNA sequence: TGTGCCAGCAGTGGCGTTACTAGGATCTCTGGGGCCAACGTCCTGACTTTC.

This clonotype was recorded a few times. The V and J genes are TRBV3-1 and TRBJ1-4, with no clear D. Germline V gives CDR1 LGHDT, CDR2 YNNKEL (reference sequence). This CDR3 comprises 13 residues. Trimming stripped 2 bases from V and 8 bases from J, with 9 bases between. CDR3 protein: CASSQKYKEKLFF. The CDR3 DNA reads TGTGCCAGCAGCCAAAAGTATAAGGAAAAACTGTTTTTT.

V usage is TRBV24-1 and J usage is TRBJ2-7; TRBD2 aligns across 14 bases. Germline assignment: CDR1 KGHDR and CDR2 SFDVKD. Trimming removed 9 bases from V and 0 bases from J; junction bases left unmatched: 3. The CDR3 is 15 amino acids. The CDR3 loop is CATSGTSGSSYEQYV. CDR3 nucleotide sequence: TGTGCCACCTCCGGGACTAGCGGGAGCTCCTACGAGCAGTACGTC.

This clonotype was detected many times. CDR3 nucleotides: TGTGCCAGCAGCCCGGTGAGGGAAGAGACCCAGTACTTC. Its protein product is CASSPVREETQYF. The chain is built from TRBV11-2 and TRBJ2-5, with TRBD2 as a possible D gene (5 bases). The CDR3 has 13 amino acids. Germline V gene sequence: CDR1 SGHAT, CDR2 FQNNGV. Trimming stripped 5 bases from V and 3 bases from J, with 10 bases between.

This clonotype was observed at least ten times. The chain recombines TRBV19 with TRBJ1-5; 7 bases are a match to TRBD1. CDR1 and CDR2 from the germline V gene are LNHDA and SQIVND (reference sequence). With V trimmed by 3 bases and J by 4 bases, 3 bases remained unmatched. The CDR3 loop spans 14 amino acids. CDR3: CASSMARGNQPQHF. CDR3 nucleotides: TGTGCCAGTAGTATGGCCAGGGGGAATCAGCCCCAGCATTTT.

The genes are TRBV19 and TRBJ2-5, with D possibly matching TRBD1 (5 bases). This CDR3 spans 16 amino acids. Deletions cut 4 bases from V and 4 bases from J, with 19 bases between. Looked up from germline, CDR1 is LNHDA and CDR2 is SQIVND (reference sequence). The DNA of the CDR3 is TGTGCCAGTAGTAACCTTGGGGCCGGCGAGAGAGAGACCCAGTACTTC. Its translation is CASSNLGAGERETQYF.

Ten or more counts support this clonotype. The rearrangement joins TRBV5-1 to TRBJ2-5; 7 bases match TRBD2. This CDR3 is 13 amino acids long. V lost 4 bases and J lost 4; bases outside the gene matches: 4. CDR1 SGHRS and CDR2 YFSETQ come from the germline V gene. As DNA, the CDR3 is TGCGCCAGCAGCCTGGGCGGGGGAGAGACCCAGTACTTC. Residues: CASSLGGGETQYF.

The V call is TRBV5-1, the J call TRBJ1-1; D not certain. Trimming cost V 1 base and J 2 bases, with 6 bases left between them. The CDR3 loop spans 13 amino acids. From germline, CDR1 is SGHRS and CDR2 YFSETQ. The CDR3 region is CASSLFDNTEAFF. CDR3 in DNA: TGCGCCAGCAGCTTGTTTGACAACACTGAAGCTTTCTTT.

This clonotype was recorded at least ten times. The J gene is TRBJ2-3, the V gene TRBV19; D assignment may be TRBD1 or TRBD2 (6 bases each). Germline values: CDR1 LNHDA, CDR2 SQIVND (reference sequence). This CDR3 has 13 residues. V was pared by 9 bases and J by 0 bases, with 10 bases between. The CDR3 nucleotides are TGTGCCAGCCGGGGGACAAGCACAGATACGCAGTATTTT. It encodes CASRGTSTDTQYF.

The chain couples TRBV10-3 to TRBJ1-2, with D possibly TRBD1 on 6 matching bases. From germline, CDR1 is ENHRY and CDR2 SYGVKD. V lost 4 bases and J lost 4, with 13 bases in between. There are 14 residues in the CDR3. CDR3 sequence (DNA): TGTGCCATCAGTGTGACAGGATACCTCTATGGCTACACCTTC. It encodes CAISVTGYLYGYTF.

This clonotype has a count of ten or more. The chain joins TRBV18 to TRBJ2-7; D perhaps matches TRBD2 (6 bases). Germline assignment: CDR1 KGHSH and CDR2 LQKENI. V lost 5 bases, J lost 3 bases, and 11 bases lay in between. The CDR3 extends over 13 amino acids. As DNA, the CDR3 is TGTGCCAGCTCAGGGGACTTTAGCTACGAGCAGTACGTC. Amino acid sequence: CASSGDFSYEQYV.

This clonotype appeared a few times. The V and J genes are TRBV15 and TRBJ2-2; TRBD2 aligns across 9 bases. V lost 3 bases and J lost 2; bases outside the gene matches: 10. The CDR3 is made up of 18 amino acids. Per the germline V gene, CDR1 is LNHNV and CDR2 is YYDKDF (reference sequence). The CDR3 here is CATSRTIAGVGNTGELFF. As DNA, the CDR3 is TGTGCCACCAGCAGGACCATAGCGGGGGTCGGCAACACCGGGGAGCTGTTTTTT.

This clonotype was observed at least ten times. The rearrangement uses TRBV18 and TRBJ1-1, with D maybe TRBD1 (5 bases). CDR1 is KGHSH, CDR2 LQKENI, per germline. V lost 6 bases and J 1 base, leaving 12 bases between the germline ends. This CDR3 is 14 amino acids long. DNA for the CDR3: TGTGCCAGCTCTCCCACGGGGCCGAACACTGAAGCTTTCTTT. This sequence encodes CASSPTGPNTEAFF.

This clonotype was counted at least ten times. This chain joins TRBV5-1 and TRBJ2-5; D gene ambiguous. Germline V gene lookup returns CDR1 SGHRS and CDR2 YFSETQ. This CDR3 contains 14 residues. V was pared by 0 bases and J by 1 base, with 7 bases between. The CDR3 spells CASSLVVGQETQYF. The CDR3, as DNA: TGCGCCAGCAGCTTGGTGGTGGGCCAAGAGACCCAGTACTTC.

This chain links TRBV28 with TRBJ2-7; D unclear. V lost 5 bases, J lost 7 bases, and 12 bases lay in between. The CDR3 extends over 12 amino acids. Germline CDR1 MDHEN, CDR2 SYDVKM. CDR3 nucleotide sequence: TGTGCCAGCAGTGGGTATCTTAGGGAGCAGTACGTC. Protein: CASSGYLREQYV.

This clonotype showed up just a few times. The rearrangement uses TRBV6-2 or TRBV6-3 and TRBJ2-1; TRBD2 matches 12 bases. The length of the CDR3 is 15 residues. Germline assignment: CDR1 MNHEY and CDR2 SVGEGT. Trimming cost V 5 bases and J 6 bases; bases outside gene matches: 5. The CDR3 DNA sequence: TGTGCCAGCAGTCTGACTAGCGGGGGACCCAATGAGCAGTTCTTC. This translates into CASSLTSGGPNEQFF.

This chain's CDR3 is CASSPGSPWTQYF. CDR3 nucleotide sequence: TGTGCCAGCAGCCCGGGTTCCCCTTGGACCCAGTACTTC. This chain links TRBV12-3 or TRBV12-4 with TRBJ2-5; D gene unclear. Trimming pared 6 bases from V and 7 bases from J, leaving 15 bases between. CDR3 size: 13 residues.